Included here is one TCR beta chain sequence, with context. The antigen remains undetermined. This sample was taken from a study of cytomegalovirus exposure and HLA in healthy donors. General study points: Through in vitro validation, a few CMV-associated chains were shown to be specific for CMV antigens. In a later analysis, TCR association rates varied by HLA locus: DRB1 most, HLA-C fewest. Most of the TCR beta V segments (in an earlier analysis) were productive either about 87% or about 30% of the time. Several V segments, TRBV6-2 and TRBV6-3 among them, could not be told apart and were dropped.

V was pared by 2 bases and J by 2 bases, with 4 bases of the junction left unmatched. There are 15 residues in the CDR3. Vbeta (60) and Jbeta (13) primers were used in the PCR. Clones were sequenced by immunoSEQ multiplex PCR, and TCRdb holds only the in-frame ones, with some missing. This table has 120,000 or so clones, more than 80% appearing once. The V and J genes are TRBV23-1 and TRBJ2-3; 7 nucleotides line up with TRBD1. Being an ORF, TRBV23-1 has a function that is uncertain. This receptor was identified in a man in his thirties or forties in good health and CMV-seropositive. The sequenced sample consisted of PBMCs. The CDR3 nucleotides are TGCGCCAGCAGTCAAGTGGACAGGACCACAGATACGCAGTATTTT. Amino acid sequence: CASSQVDRTTDTQYF.